The rows below give T cell receptor beta chains drawn from one sample of a study of technical replicates of blood from a handful of donors. Sequenced by immunoSEQ multiplex PCR; TCRdb stores in-frame clones only, minus some. This table holds 75,000 to 100,000 clones, about 94% found once. Sequencing was done on a sample of T cells isolated from PBMCs. All receptors derive from a human donor in good health. Each CDR3 is given with its conserved first and last residue. The D gene is left open where the match is weak. The size of a clone is reported for some rows only, either as once, few or many, or as a class for expanded clones.

>14|.|TRBD1|TRBV19|TRBJ1-1
TGTGCCAGTATTGACAGGGCGAAGAACACTGAAGCTTTCTTT
CASIDRAKNTEAFF
>16|.|TRBD1|TRBV7-8|TRBJ1-3
TGTGCCAGCAGCATCCGACAGGGGGTGTCTGGAAACACCATATATTTT
CASSIRQGVSGNTIYF
>11|.|.|TRBV20-1|TRBJ2-7
TGCAGTGTTCTTGGCGGCTACGAGCAGTACTTC
CSVLGGYEQYF
>14|.|.|TRBV28|TRBJ2-1
TGTGCCAGCAGTTTATCCCCCGGGTTGAATGAGCAGTTCTTC
CASSLSPGLNEQFF
>14|.|.|TRBV4-1|TRBJ1-4
TGCGCCAGCAGGTCCTCAGGGCTAGATGAAAAACTGTTTTTT
CASRSSGLDEKLFF
>15|.|TRBD2|TRBV4-1|TRBJ2-5
TGCGCCAGCAGCCAAGTCGGGAGGGGGGTTGAGACCCAGTACTTC
CASSQVGRGVETQYF
>11|.|.|TRBV6-1|TRBJ1-1
TGTGCCAGCAGTTACCGCACCGAGGCTTTCTTT
CASSYRTEAFF
>14|.|.|TRBV5-6|TRBJ1-3
TGTGCCAGCAGCTCTTGGACTAATAGAAACACCATATATTTT
CASSSWTNRNTIYF
>14|.|TRBD1|TRBV6-4|TRBJ2-7
TGTGCCAGCAGTGGGGACGACAGGGCTTGCGAGCAGTACTTC
CASSGDDRACEQYF
>15|.|.|TRBV19|TRBJ2-1
TGTGCCAGTAGTATCGGGGTTAGCCTCTACAATGAGCAGTTCTTC
CASSIGVSLYNEQFF
>18|.|TRBD1|TRBV11-2|TRBJ2-1
TGTGCCAGCAGCCATTACCCTACCGGGACAGGGATTCACAATGAGCAGTTCTTC
CASSHYPTGTGIHNEQFF
>16|.|TRBD2|TRBV10-2|TRBJ2-2
TGCGCCTCCAACCGAGCAAGCGGGAGTAACACCGGGGAGCTGTTTTTT
CASNRASGSNTGELFF
>13|.|.|TRBV19|TRBJ2-3
TGTGCCAGTAAGACAGGATTCACAGATACGCAGTATTTT
CASKTGFTDTQYF
>16|once|TRBD1|TRBV5-1|TRBJ2-7
TGCGCCAGCAGCTTTATGGGTGGGGACAGGGAATACGAGCAGTACTTC
CASSFMGGDREYEQYF
>11|.|.|TRBV29-1|TRBJ2-7
TGCAGCGTTGAGTCGTACTACGAGCAGTACTTC
CSVESYYEQYF
>15|.|.|TRBV19|TRBJ2-7
TGTGCCAGTAGTATAGTGGGGCAGCGAGCCTACGAGCAGTACTTC
CASSIVGQRAYEQYF
>15|.|TRBD1|TRBV9|TRBJ1-6
TGTGCCAGCAGCGTGGAGGGACAGGGGAGTTCACCCCTCCACTTT
CASSVEGQGSSPLHF
>13|.|TRBD1|TRBV25-1|TRBJ2-7
TGTGCCAGCAGTGAGGACAGGGGGCTCGAGCAGTACTTC
CASSEDRGLEQYF
>12|.|.|TRBV30|TRBJ1-2
TGTGCCTGGAGGCGGTCTAACTATGGCTACACCTTC
CAWRRSNYGYTF
>12|.|TRBD1|TRBV2|TRBJ1-2
TGTGCCAGCAGTAAGACAGGGGGCGGCTACACCTTC
CASSKTGGGYTF
>16|.|TRBD2|TRBV4-2|TRBJ2-3
TGTGCCAGCAGCCCCATTAGCGGGGGGGTCACAGATACGCAGTATTTT
CASSPISGGVTDTQYF
>12|.|.|TRBV29-1|TRBJ2-7
TGCAGCGTTGAGCGAAAAGGCGGCGAGCAGTACTTC
CSVERKGGEQYF
>15|.|.|TRBV28|TRBJ1-2
TGTGCCAGCAGTTTTATGAGCACAGGGCGCTATGGCTACACCTTC
CASSFMSTGRYGYTF
>15|.|TRBD2|TRBV2|TRBJ2-7
TGTGCCAGCAGTGGTTGGACTAGCGGTCCCTACGAGCAGTACTTC
CASSGWTSGPYEQYF
>16|.|TRBD2|TRBV7-6|TRBJ2-3
TGTGCCAGCAGCTTAGCCCGCGGGGGGGCCTCCGATACGCAGTATTTT
CASSLARGGASDTQYF
>13|.|.|TRBV27|TRBJ2-5
TGTGCCAGCAGTTTTACGGACCAAGAGACCCAGTACTTC
CASSFTDQETQYF
>15|few|.|TRBV19|TRBJ2-2
TGTGCCAGTAGTATAGACCTAGGGGGGGCCGGGGAGCTGTTTTTT
CASSIDLGGAGELFF
>14|.|.|TRBV19|TRBJ2-6
TGTGCCAGTAGTGGCAGAACTGGGGCCAACGTCCTGACTTTC
CASSGRTGANVLTF
>16|.|.|TRBV29-1|TRBJ1-5
TGCAGCGTCATAACAGGGCAGGCAGATAGCAATCAGCCCCAGCATTTT
CSVITGQADSNQPQHF